This TCR beta chain comes out of a study of cytomegalovirus exposure and HLA in healthy donors. The study ran its PCR with 60 Vbeta and 13 Jbeta primers. The assay was immunoSEQ multiplex PCR, and TCRdb's table has in-frame clones only and misses some. The sample lists some 130,000 clones; 82% were seen once. Nominally healthy donors provided the samples, though records likely missed some immune exposures. Note on this clone: The junction and the germline gene differ at one end; a read error may be behind it.

Sequences were obtained from PBMCs. This TCR was recovered from a woman aged 45-65 years in good health and CMV-seropositive.

The CDR3 here is CASSLTQFTEAFF. The CDR3 DNA reads TGTGCTAGCAGCTTAACACAGTTCACTGAAGCTTTCTTT. The chain joins TRBV7-7 to TRBJ1-1; D gene unclear. The CDR3 totals 13 residues. Germline V gene sequence: CDR1 SSHAT, CDR2 FNYEAQ (reference sequence).